This T cell receptor beta chain was identified during a study of T-cell memory formation after mild COVID-19. Study as a whole: Largely donor-specific sequence clusters came from a couple of donors.

To note about this clonotype: Its antigen is not identified.

General observations from the study: Mainly CM and EM harbored the contracting CD4+ clones; mainly EMRA harbored the CD8+ ones. Pre-infection memory showed some responding clones, and this suggested that cross-reactive memory joined.

V shed 0 bases, J shed 5 bases, and the junction held 8 bases outside the gene matches. This CDR3 has 17 amino acids. Per the germline V gene, CDR1 is SGHRS and CDR2 is YFSETQ. The authors produced TCR alpha and TCR beta cDNA libraries with sample barcodes and UMIs by 5'RACE using constant-segment primers. TCRdb used MiXCR to reprocess the 5' RACE reads, holding one entry per CDR3 protein. This table has roughly 370,000 distinct CDR3 sequences, roughly 15% appearing once. The chain is built from TRBV5-1 and TRBJ2-7, with 13 positions matching TRBD2. This TCR derives from a man younger than 30 who had mild COVID-19 (a few samples of this study predate the infection). Cell type and time point are not known. The sequencing input was PBMCs or a T cell subset sorted from them (not recorded which). The CDR3 region is CASSLASTSGGADEQYF. Here the CDR3 DNA reads TGCGCCAGCAGCTTGGCCTCAACTAGCGGGGGGGCGGACGAGCAGTACTTC.